The sequence of this T cell receptor beta chain was determined in a study of control samples from healthy donors and cancer patients. Data came from immunoSEQ multiplex PCR; TCRdb stores just in-frame clones and leaves some out. The sample includes about 150,000 clones, under 95% seen only once; the top ten take approximately 1.4%. The CDR3 length is 15 residues. J was trimmed by 2 bases and V by 4 bases; bases with no gene match: 3. CDR1 is SGHVS and CDR2 is FQNEAQ in the germline V gene. The sequence derives from a young woman in good health. This chain uses TRBV7-8 with TRBJ1-2; 11 nucleotides agree with TRBD1. The sequenced sample was blood. CDR3 nucleotide sequence: TGTGCCAGCAGCTGGGGACAGGGGGGAAACTATGGCTACACCTTC. Amino acids: CASSWGQGGNYGYTF.